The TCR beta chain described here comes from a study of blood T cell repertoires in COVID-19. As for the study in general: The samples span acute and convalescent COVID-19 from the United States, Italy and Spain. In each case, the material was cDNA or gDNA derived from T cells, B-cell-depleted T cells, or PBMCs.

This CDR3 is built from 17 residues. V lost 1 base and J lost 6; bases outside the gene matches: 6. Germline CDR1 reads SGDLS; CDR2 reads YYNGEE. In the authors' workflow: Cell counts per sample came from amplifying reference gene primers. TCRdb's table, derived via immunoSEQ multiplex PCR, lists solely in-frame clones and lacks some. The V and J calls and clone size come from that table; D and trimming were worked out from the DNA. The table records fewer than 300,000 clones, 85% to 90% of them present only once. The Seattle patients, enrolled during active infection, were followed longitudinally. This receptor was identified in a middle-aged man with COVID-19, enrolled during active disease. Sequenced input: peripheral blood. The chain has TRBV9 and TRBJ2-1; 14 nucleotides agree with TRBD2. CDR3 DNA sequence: TGTGCCAGCAGCGTAAACTGGGGACTAGCGGGAGTCAATGAGCAGTTCTTC. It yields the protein CASSVNWGLAGVNEQFF.